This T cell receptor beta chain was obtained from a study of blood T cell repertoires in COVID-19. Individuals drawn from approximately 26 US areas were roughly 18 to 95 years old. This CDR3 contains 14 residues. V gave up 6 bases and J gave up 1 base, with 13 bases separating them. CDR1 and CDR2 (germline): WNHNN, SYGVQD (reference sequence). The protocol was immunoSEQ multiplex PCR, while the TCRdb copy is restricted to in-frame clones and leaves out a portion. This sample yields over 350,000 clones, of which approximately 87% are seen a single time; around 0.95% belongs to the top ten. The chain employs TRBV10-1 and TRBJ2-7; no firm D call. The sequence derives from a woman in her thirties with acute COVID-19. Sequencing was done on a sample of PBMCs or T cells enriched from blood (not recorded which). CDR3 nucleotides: TGCGCCAGCAGACCCAGTCCCGCTTCCTACGAGCAGTACTTC. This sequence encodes CASRPSPASYEQYF.